A selection of T cell receptor beta chains follows, all from one sample in a study of T cell responses to AZD1222 COVID-19 vaccine. Assay used: immunoSEQ multiplex PCR; TCRdb lists only in-frame clones, some missing. The table shows tens of thousands of clones, with just over 90% occurring only once. The source material was peripheral blood, sampled on day 0 of MenACWY control vaccination. All receptors come from an adult in good health. Each CDR3 is given with its conserved first and last residue. Each record gives: V gene, clone size, J gene, D gene, CDR3 protein, CDR3 DNA. The D gene is left open where the match is weak. Only some rows state a clone size, as once, few, many or a class for expanded clones.

V gene: TRBV18; clone size: .; J gene: TRBJ2-6; D gene: .; CDR3 protein: CASSPTQGGRVGANVLTF; CDR3 DNA: TGTGCCAGCTCACCGACACAGGGAGGTCGGGTAGGGGCCAACGTCCTGACTTTC
V gene: TRBV19; clone size: once; J gene: TRBJ1-2; D gene: .; CDR3 protein: CASSMYGGYGYTF; CDR3 DNA: TGTGCCAGTAGTATGTACGGGGGGTATGGCTACACCTTC
V gene: TRBV6-1; clone size: .; J gene: TRBJ1-2; D gene: .; CDR3 protein: CASSETPRDGRDYTF; CDR3 DNA: TGTGCCAGCAGTGAGACTCCCCGGGACGGTAGGGACTACACCTTC
V gene: TRBV27; clone size: .; J gene: TRBJ1-5; D gene: .; CDR3 protein: CASSFGGSQPQHF; CDR3 DNA: TGTGCCAGCAGTTTCGGAGGGAGTCAGCCCCAGCATTTT
V gene: TRBV7-9; clone size: .; J gene: TRBJ2-5; D gene: TRBD1; CDR3 protein: CASSPGTGPSQETQYF; CDR3 DNA: TGTGCCAGCAGCCCCGGGACAGGGCCCTCACAAGAGACCCAGTACTTC
V gene: TRBV28; clone size: .; J gene: TRBJ2-3; D gene: .; CDR3 protein: CASSLGPRGPDTQYF; CDR3 DNA: TGTGCCAGCAGTTTAGGCCCCCGGGGGCCAGATACGCAGTATTTT
V gene: TRBV5-4; clone size: .; J gene: TRBJ1-1; D gene: .; CDR3 protein: CASSLGINTEAFF; CDR3 DNA: TGTGCCAGCAGCTTGGGTATTAACACTGAAGCTTTCTTT
V gene: TRBV6-1; clone size: .; J gene: TRBJ1-1; D gene: .; CDR3 protein: CASSEGWGGTTGSEAFF; CDR3 DNA: TGTGCCAGCAGTGAAGGATGGGGGGGAACCACCGGGTCTGAAGCTTTCTTT
V gene: TRBV27; clone size: .; J gene: TRBJ1-1; D gene: .; CDR3 protein: CASSYLGLNTEAFF; CDR3 DNA: TGTGCCAGCAGTTATTTAGGGTTGAACACTGAAGCTTTCTTT
V gene: TRBV30; clone size: .; J gene: TRBJ1-5; D gene: .; CDR3 protein: CAWSAGTVISNQPQHF; CDR3 DNA: TGTGCCTGGAGTGCCGGGACGGTAATTAGCAATCAGCCCCAGCATTTT
V gene: TRBV7-9; clone size: .; J gene: TRBJ2-7; D gene: .; CDR3 protein: CASGGGGSHEQYF; CDR3 DNA: TGTGCCAGCGGGGGGGGCGGGTCCCACGAGCAGTACTTC
V gene: TRBV4-1; clone size: .; J gene: TRBJ1-5; D gene: .; CDR3 protein: CASSQLLGQPQHF; CDR3 DNA: TGCGCCAGCAGCCAGCTCCTTGGGCAGCCCCAGCATTTT
V gene: TRBV11-1; clone size: .; J gene: TRBJ2-7; D gene: TRBD2; CDR3 protein: CASSRDAGGEYEQYF; CDR3 DNA: TGTGCCAGCAGCCGGGACGCGGGAGGAGAGTACGAGCAGTACTTC
V gene: TRBV7-8; clone size: .; J gene: TRBJ2-7; D gene: .; CDR3 protein: CASDGPGGTGSYEQYF; CDR3 DNA: TGTGCCAGCGACGGCCCGGGGGGAACAGGGAGCTACGAGCAGTACTTC
V gene: TRBV30; clone size: .; J gene: TRBJ1-3; D gene: .; CDR3 protein: CAWSVEGTGNTIYF; CDR3 DNA: TGTGCCTGGAGTGTAGAGGGAACTGGAAACACCATATATTTT
V gene: TRBV28; clone size: .; J gene: TRBJ1-2; D gene: .; CDR3 protein: CASRLSFSSYGYTF; CDR3 DNA: TGTGCCAGCAGATTAAGCTTCTCCAGCTATGGCTACACCTTC
V gene: TRBV7-2; clone size: .; J gene: TRBJ2-1; D gene: TRBD2; CDR3 protein: CASSFGLAGGQTEQFF; CDR3 DNA: TGTGCCAGCAGCTTCGGACTAGCGGGAGGGCAGACTGAGCAGTTCTTC
V gene: TRBV12-3/TRBV12-4; clone size: once; J gene: TRBJ2-3; D gene: .; CDR3 protein: CASGQNTQYF; CDR3 DNA: TGTGCCAGCGGACAAAATACGCAGTATTTT
V gene: TRBV7-8; clone size: .; J gene: TRBJ2-5; D gene: TRBD1; CDR3 protein: CASSRRTGETQYF; CDR3 DNA: TGTGCCAGCAGCCGCCGGACAGGGGAGACCCAGTACTTC
V gene: TRBV7-2; clone size: .; J gene: TRBJ2-5; D gene: .; CDR3 protein: CASSLARQETQYF; CDR3 DNA: TGTGCCAGCAGCTTAGCGCGGCAAGAGACCCAGTACTTC
V gene: TRBV28; clone size: .; J gene: TRBJ2-3; D gene: .; CDR3 protein: CASSIGEAQWDTQYF; CDR3 DNA: TGTGCCAGCAGTATAGGGGAGGCCCAATGGGATACGCAGTATTTT
V gene: TRBV7-2; clone size: .; J gene: TRBJ1-2; D gene: .; CDR3 protein: CASSPIGRRGVGYTF; CDR3 DNA: TGTGCCAGCAGCCCTATCGGGCGACGTGGGGTCGGCTACACCTTC
V gene: TRBV28; clone size: .; J gene: TRBJ2-5; D gene: TRBD1; CDR3 protein: CASSPGTGKETQYF; CDR3 DNA: TGTGCCAGCAGCCCCGGGACAGGGAAAGAGACCCAGTACTTC
V gene: TRBV19; clone size: once; J gene: TRBJ2-5; D gene: .; CDR3 protein: CASSIGARGGETQYF; CDR3 DNA: TGTGCCAGTAGTATCGGGGCCCGGGGAGGAGAGACCCAGTACTTC
V gene: TRBV29-1; clone size: .; J gene: TRBJ2-1; D gene: TRBD2; CDR3 protein: CSVAGTSGRDDEQFF; CDR3 DNA: TGCAGCGTTGCCGGGACTAGCGGGAGGGATGATGAGCAGTTCTTC